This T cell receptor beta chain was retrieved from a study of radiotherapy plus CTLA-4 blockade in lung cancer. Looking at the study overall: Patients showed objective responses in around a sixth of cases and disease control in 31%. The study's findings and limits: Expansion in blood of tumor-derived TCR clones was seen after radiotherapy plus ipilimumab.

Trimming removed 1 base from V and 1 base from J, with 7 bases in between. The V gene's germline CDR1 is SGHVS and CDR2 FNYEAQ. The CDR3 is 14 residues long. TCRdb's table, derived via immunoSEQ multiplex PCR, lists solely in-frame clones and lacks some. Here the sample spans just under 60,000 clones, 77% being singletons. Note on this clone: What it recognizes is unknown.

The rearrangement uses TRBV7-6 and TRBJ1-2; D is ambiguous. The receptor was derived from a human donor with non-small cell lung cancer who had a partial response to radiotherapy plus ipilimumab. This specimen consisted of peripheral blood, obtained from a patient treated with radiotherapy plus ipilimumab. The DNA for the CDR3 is TGTGCCAGCAGCTTAGATCAGGATAACTATGGCTACACCTTC. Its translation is CASSLDQDNYGYTF.